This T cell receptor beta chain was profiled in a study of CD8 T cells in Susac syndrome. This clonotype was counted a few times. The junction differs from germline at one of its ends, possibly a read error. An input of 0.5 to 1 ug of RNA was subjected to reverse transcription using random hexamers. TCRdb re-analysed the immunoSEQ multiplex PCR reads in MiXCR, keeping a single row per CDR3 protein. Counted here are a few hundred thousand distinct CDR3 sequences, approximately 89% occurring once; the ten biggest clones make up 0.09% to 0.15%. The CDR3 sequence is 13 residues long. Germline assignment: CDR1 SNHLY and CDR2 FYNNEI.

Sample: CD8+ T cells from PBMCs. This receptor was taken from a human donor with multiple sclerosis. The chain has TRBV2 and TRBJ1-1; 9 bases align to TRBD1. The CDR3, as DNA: TGTGCCATCACAGGGGGCGCGAACACTGAGGCTTTCTTT. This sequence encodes CAITGGANTEAFF.